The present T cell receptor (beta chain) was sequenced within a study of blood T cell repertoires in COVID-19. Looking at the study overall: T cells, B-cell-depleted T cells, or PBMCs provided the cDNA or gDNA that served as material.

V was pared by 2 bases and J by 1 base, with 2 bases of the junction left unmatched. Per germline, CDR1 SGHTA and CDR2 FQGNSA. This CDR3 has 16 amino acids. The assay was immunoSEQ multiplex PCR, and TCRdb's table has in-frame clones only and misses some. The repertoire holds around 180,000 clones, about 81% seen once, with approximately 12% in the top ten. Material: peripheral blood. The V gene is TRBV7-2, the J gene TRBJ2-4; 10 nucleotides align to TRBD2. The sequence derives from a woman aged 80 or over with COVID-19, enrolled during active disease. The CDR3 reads CASSLRLAGAKNIQYF. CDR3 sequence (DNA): TGTGCCAGCAGCTTAAGACTAGCGGGTGCCAAAAACATTCAGTACTTC. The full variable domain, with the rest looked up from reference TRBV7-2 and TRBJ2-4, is GAGVSQSPSNKVTEKGKDVELRCDPISGHTALYWYRQSLGQGLEFLIYFQGNSAPDKSGLPSDRFSAERTGGSVSTLTIQRTQQEDSAVYLCASSLRLAGAKNIQYFGAGTRLSVL.